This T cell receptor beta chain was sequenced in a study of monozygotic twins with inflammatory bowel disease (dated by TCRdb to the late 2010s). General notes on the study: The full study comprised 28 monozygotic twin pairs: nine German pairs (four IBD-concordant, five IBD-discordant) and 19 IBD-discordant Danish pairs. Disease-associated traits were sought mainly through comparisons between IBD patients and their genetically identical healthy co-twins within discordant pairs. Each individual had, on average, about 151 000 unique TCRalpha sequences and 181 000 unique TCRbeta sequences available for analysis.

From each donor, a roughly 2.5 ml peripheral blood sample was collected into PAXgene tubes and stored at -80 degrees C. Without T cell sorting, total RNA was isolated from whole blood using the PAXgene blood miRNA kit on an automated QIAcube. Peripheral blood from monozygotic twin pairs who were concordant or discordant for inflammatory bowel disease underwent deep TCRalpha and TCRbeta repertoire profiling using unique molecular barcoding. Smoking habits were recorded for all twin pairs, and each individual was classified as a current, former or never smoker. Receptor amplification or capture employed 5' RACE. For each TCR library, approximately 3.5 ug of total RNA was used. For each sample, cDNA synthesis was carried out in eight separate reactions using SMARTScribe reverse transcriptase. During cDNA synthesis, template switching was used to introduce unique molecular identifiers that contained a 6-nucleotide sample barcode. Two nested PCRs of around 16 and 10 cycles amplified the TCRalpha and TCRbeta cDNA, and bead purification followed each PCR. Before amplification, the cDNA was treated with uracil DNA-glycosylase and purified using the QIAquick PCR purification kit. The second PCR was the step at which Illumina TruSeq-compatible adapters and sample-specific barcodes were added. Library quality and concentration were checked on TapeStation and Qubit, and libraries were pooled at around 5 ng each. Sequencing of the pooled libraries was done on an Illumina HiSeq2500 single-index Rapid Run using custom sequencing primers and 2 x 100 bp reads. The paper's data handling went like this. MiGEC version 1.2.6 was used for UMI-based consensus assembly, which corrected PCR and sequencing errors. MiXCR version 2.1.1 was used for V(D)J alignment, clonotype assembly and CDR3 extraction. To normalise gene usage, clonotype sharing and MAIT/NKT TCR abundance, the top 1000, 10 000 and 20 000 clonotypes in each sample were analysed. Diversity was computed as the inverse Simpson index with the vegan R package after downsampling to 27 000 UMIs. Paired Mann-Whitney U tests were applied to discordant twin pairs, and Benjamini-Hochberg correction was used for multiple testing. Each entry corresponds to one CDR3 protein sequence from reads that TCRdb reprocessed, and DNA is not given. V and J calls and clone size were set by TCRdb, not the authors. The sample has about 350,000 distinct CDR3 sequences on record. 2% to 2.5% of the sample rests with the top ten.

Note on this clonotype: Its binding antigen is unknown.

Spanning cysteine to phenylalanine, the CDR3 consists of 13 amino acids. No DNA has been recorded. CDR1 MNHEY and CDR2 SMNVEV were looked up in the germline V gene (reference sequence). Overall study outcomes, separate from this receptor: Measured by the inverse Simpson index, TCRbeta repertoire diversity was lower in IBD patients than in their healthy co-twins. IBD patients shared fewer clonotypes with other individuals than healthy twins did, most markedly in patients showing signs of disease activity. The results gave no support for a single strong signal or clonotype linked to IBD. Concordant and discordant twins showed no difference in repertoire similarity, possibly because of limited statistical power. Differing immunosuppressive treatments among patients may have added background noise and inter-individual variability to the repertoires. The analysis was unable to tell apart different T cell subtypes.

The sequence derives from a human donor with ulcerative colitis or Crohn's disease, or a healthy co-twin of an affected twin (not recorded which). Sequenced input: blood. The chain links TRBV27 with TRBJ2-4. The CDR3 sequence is CASSFGAKNIQYF.